This T cell receptor (beta chain) was recorded in a study of cytomegalovirus exposure and HLA in healthy donors. The CDR3 consists of 15 residues. Trimming took 4 bases from V and 4 from J; bases not matched to a gene: 4. Germline CDR1 is SGHNT and CDR2 is YYREEE (reference sequence). Findings and limits, study-wide: A later analysis by the authors found several of the most significant clusters apparently linked to common viral pathogens.

PCR employed 60 Vbeta and 13 Jbeta primers. Data came from immunoSEQ multiplex PCR; TCRdb stores just in-frame clones and leaves some out. The sample contains approximately 170,000 clones, approximately 81% of which appear only once. Notes on this clone: Its antigen is unidentified.

V is TRBV5-4 and J is TRBJ2-2; 10 bases line up with TRBD2. Sequencing was carried out using PBMCs. This clonotype originated in a male donor in good health and CMV-seronegative. The CDR3 DNA reads as TGTGCCAGCAGCCATGTAGCGGGAGGCACCGGGGAGCTGTTTTTT. Amino acid sequence: CASSHVAGGTGELFF.